This entry lists 23 T cell receptor beta chains sequenced from one sample in a study of T cell repertoires in cytomegalovirus infection. No antigen has been identified for these receptors. TCRdb re-analysed the reads in MiXCR, keeping a single row per CDR3 protein. The sample consists of some 110,000 distinct CDR3 sequences, about 9.5% of them appearing once. The sequencing input was PBMCs, sequenced either directly or after in vitro stimulation (not recorded which). These receptors originate from a human donor in good health (CMV status not recorded). Some clones in this sample may be carry-over from other donors' samples.

Only a few counts were recorded for this clonotype. V and J are TRBV10-3 and TRBJ2-7; TRBD2 matches at 9 bases. The germline gives CDR1 ENHRY, CDR2 SYGVKD. Trimming cost V 4 bases and J 0 bases; bases outside gene matches: 7. The CDR3 is 16 residues long. The CDR3 loop is CAISAGRLAVSYEQYF. The CDR3 bases are TGTGCCATCAGTGCGGGACGACTAGCGGTCTCCTACGAGCAGTACTTC.

In this sample, this clonotype turned up many times. The chain recombines TRBV7-9 with TRBJ2-5; 9 bases map to TRBD1. The trim removed 4 bases at V and 1 base at J, leaving 10 bases unmatched. CDR3 length: 17 residues. In germline, CDR1 is SEHNR, CDR2 FQNEAQ (reference sequence). CDR3 nucleotides: TGTGCCAGCAGCTCAACCAGGACAGGGGACTTCCAAGAGACCCAGTACTTC. This gives the protein CASSSTRTGDFQETQYF. The full variable domain, with the rest looked up from reference TRBV7-9 and TRBJ2-5, is DTGVSQNPRHKITKRGQNVTFRCDPISEHNRLYWYRQTLGQGPEFLTYFQNEAQLEKSRLLSDRFSAERPKGSFSTLEIQRTEQGDSAMYLCASSSTRTGDFQETQYFGPGTRLLVL.

The sample holds many counts of this clonotype. V and J are TRBV7-6 and TRBJ2-3; D uncertain. The germline CDR1 and CDR2 sequences are SGHVS and FNYEAQ. The CDR3 covers 16 residues. The V end lost 1 base, the J end lost 0 bases, and 11 bases lay between the germline ends. The CDR3 coding sequence is TGTGCCAGCAGCTTAGGGTCTCGCGGTAGCACAGATACGCAGTATTTT. This sequence encodes CASSLGSRGSTDTQYF.

This clonotype came up many times. J is TRBJ2-4 and V is TRBV6-4, with D unclear. In germline, CDR1 is MRHNA, CDR2 SNTAGT. V lost 6 bases and J 5 bases, leaving 8 bases between the germline ends. CDR3 length equals 12 residues. CDR3 sequence: CASRSPENIQYF. CDR3 DNA: TGTGCCAGCAGAAGTCCCGAAAACATTCAGTACTTC.

The chain is built from TRBV12-3 or TRBV12-4 and TRBJ2-1; a possible D gene is TRBD2 (6 bases). CDR3 length: 18 amino acids. The ends were cut back, 2 bases at V and 0 bases at J, with 17 bases in the middle. The CDR3 DNA sequence: TGTGCCAGCAGTTTATCCTTCGGACTACCTAGCTCCTACAATGAGCAGTTCTTC. This codes for CASSLSFGLPSSYNEQFF.

This clonotype was observed a handful of times. The chain employs TRBV7-9 and TRBJ1-1; perhaps TRBD1 as D (5 bases). Between the trimmed V and J ends, which lost 5 bases and 1 base, there was a span of 11 bases. This CDR3 is built from 14 residues. Germline values: CDR1 SEHNR, CDR2 FQNEAQ (reference sequence). The CDR3 sequence is CASSAPTGNTEAFF. CDR3 nucleotide sequence: TGTGCCAGCAGCGCGCCAACAGGGAACACTGAAGCTTTCTTT. The variable domain in full, completed from reference TRBV7-9 and TRBJ1-1, reads DTGVSQNPRHKITKRGQNVTFRCDPISEHNRLYWYRQTLGQGPEFLTYFQNEAQLEKSRLLSDRFSAERPKGSFSTLEIQRTEQGDSAMYLCASSAPTGNTEAFFGQGTRLTVV.

This chain connects TRBV28 to TRBJ2-7, with D perhaps matching TRBD1 (5 bases). The CDR3 runs to 13 residues. With 6 bases removed from V and 1 base from J, the gap between germline ends came to 10 bases. Germline values: CDR1 MDHEN, CDR2 SYDVKM. CDR3 bases: TGTGCCAGCAGCCCGCCAGGGTCCTACGAGCAGTACGTC. It translates to CASSPPGSYEQYV.

This clonotype was counted many times. This chain connects TRBV7-2 to TRBJ1-1; weak D call: TRBD1 (6 bases). The V end was cut by 2 bases, the J end by 1 base, with 8 bases between. The CDR3 length is 14 residues. Germline V gene sequence: CDR1 SGHTA, CDR2 FQGNSA. CDR3: CASSLRTANTEAFF. Written as DNA, the CDR3 is TGTGCCAGCAGCTTAAGGACAGCGAACACTGAAGCTTTCTTT.

The gene calls are TRBV6-2 or TRBV6-3 and TRBJ2-7; D not certain. Trimming removed 6 bases from V and 5 bases from J, with 11 bases in between. The CDR3 loop spans 12 amino acids. Germline V lookup: CDR1 MNHEY, CDR2 SVGEGT. CDR3 region: CASRDQWNEQYV. As DNA, the CDR3 is TGTGCCAGCAGGGACCAGTGGAACGAGCAGTACGTC.

The rearrangement links TRBV5-1 to TRBJ2-7, with TRBD1 identical over 9 bases. With 4 bases clipped from V and 5 bases from J, the junction kept 13 bases outside the gene matches. The CDR3 loop spans 16 amino acids. Germline CDR1 SGHRS, CDR2 YFSETQ. CDR3 loop: CASSRTGQGPTHEQYF. The CDR3 DNA follows: TGCGCCAGCAGCCGGACGGGACAGGGCCCCACCCACGAGCAGTACTTC.

This clonotype was counted between two and nine times. The rearrangement joins TRBV19 to TRBJ2-5, with 8 bases fitting TRBD1. Trimming removed 6 bases from V and 5 bases from J; junction bases left unmatched: 11. Per germline, CDR1 LNHDA and CDR2 SQIVND (reference sequence). This CDR3 has 15 residues. The CDR3 sequence is CASSSKTGGVETQYF. The CDR3 region has the DNA TGTGCCAGTAGCTCCAAAACAGGGGGAGTTGAGACCCAGTACTTC.

The V and J genes are TRBV20-1 and TRBJ2-1, with D uncertain. This CDR3 is built from 15 residues. Germline V gene lookup returns CDR1 DFQATT and CDR2 SNEGSKA (reference sequence). V was clipped by 6 bases and J by 6 bases, with 21 bases between them. The CDR3 DNA is TGCAGTGCCACGGCTGTGACTCCAACTTTCAATGAGCAGTTCTTC. Translated: CSATAVTPTFNEQFF.

This clonotype was detected many times. The chain couples TRBV7-2 to TRBJ1-5; D call uncertain. Germline V gene lookup returns CDR1 SGHTA and CDR2 FQGNSA. The CDR3 is 13 amino acids. V gave up 5 bases and J gave up 3 bases, with 8 bases separating them. CDR3 amino acids: CASSPDLNQPQHF. The CDR3, as DNA: TGTGCCAGCAGCCCCGACCTCAATCAGCCCCAGCATTTT.

CDR3 DNA: TGTGCCAGCAGTTTCCGGGGCCAGATCTCTGGGGCCAACGTCCTGACTTTC. Translated: CASSFRGQISGANVLTF. The chain couples TRBV6-8 to TRBJ2-6; D assignment may be TRBD1 or TRBD2 (5 bases each). In germline, CDR1 is MNHGY, CDR2 SAAAGT. The CDR3 covers 17 residues. Trimming removed 4 bases at V and 0 bases at J, with 13 bases between.

Ten or more counts support this clonotype. The chain joins TRBV4-1 to TRBJ2-2; D ambiguous. The V gene's germline CDR1 is MGHRA and CDR2 YSYEKL. This CDR3 spans 15 amino acids. Trimming cost V 0 bases and J 7 bases, with 12 bases left between them. The CDR3 sequence: CASSQDVRAVGELFF. CDR3 nucleotides: TGCGCCAGCAGCCAAGACGTAAGGGCGGTCGGGGAGCTGTTTTTT.

This clonotype turned up a few times. The chain joins TRBV6-5 to TRBJ2-2; 8 nucleotides agree with TRBD2. Germline-derived CDR1 and CDR2 are MNHEY and SVGAGI. CDR3 length: 17 amino acids. V gave up 4 bases and J gave up 6 bases; unmatched junction bases: 13. CDR3 region: CASSFLSSGTPPGELFF. The CDR3 coding sequence is TGTGCCAGCAGTTTTCTAAGTAGCGGGACACCCCCCGGGGAGCTGTTTTTT.

In this sample, this clonotype turned up a few times. The chain uses TRBV19 and TRBJ2-3; the D call may be TRBD1 or TRBD2 (5 bases each). V was shortened by 6 bases and J by 5 bases, with 15 bases between the two germline ends. The CDR3 extends over 14 amino acids. Looked up from germline, CDR1 is LNHDA and CDR2 is SQIVND (reference sequence). CDR3 amino acids: CASSIQGEGDTQYF. In DNA, the CDR3 is TGTGCCAGTAGCATTCAGGGTGAGGGAGATACGCAGTATTTT.

This clonotype was recorded only once. This may come from a read error, since a much larger clone is one base off. The rearrangement joins TRBV6-8 to TRBJ2-7, with D uncertain. CDR3 length: 15 amino acids. In germline, CDR1 is MNHGY, CDR2 SAAAGT. Trimming cost V 2 bases and J 0 bases, with 11 bases left between them. The CDR3 region has the DNA TGTGCCAGCAGTTACGGCAGTTCCCCCTCCTACGAGCAGTACTTC. It yields the protein CASSYGSSPSYEQYF.

This clonotype came up a few times. This sequence joins TRBV15 and TRBJ2-7, with TRBD2 matching 13 bases. The V gene's germline CDR1 is LNHNV and CDR2 YYDKDF (reference sequence). This CDR3 region has 15 residues. J gave up 3 bases and V 4 bases, and 3 bases lay outside the gene matches. CDR3 region: CATSNGLAGVYEQYV. DNA of the CDR3: TGTGCCACCAGCAACGGACTAGCGGGAGTCTACGAGCAGTACGTC.

This clonotype was recorded a few times. This chain uses TRBV6-2 or TRBV6-3 with TRBJ1-5; D call uncertain. V dropped 3 bases and J dropped 6 bases, with 9 bases sitting between them. The CDR3 length is 13 residues. The germline gives CDR1 MNHEY, CDR2 SVGEGT. The DNA of the CDR3 is TGTGCCAGCAGTTATGATTCCGGTCAGCCCCAGCATTTT. Translated, it gives CASSYDSGQPQHF.

This clonotype was seen many times. This rearrangement joins TRBV7-2 to TRBJ1-2, with a tentative D call TRBD1 (5 bases). Germline CDR1 is SGHTA and CDR2 is FQGNSA. The length of the CDR3 is 15 residues. V dropped 0 bases and J dropped 0 bases, with 8 bases sitting between them. CDR3 in amino acids: CASSLAGTANYGYTF. The CDR3 DNA reads TGTGCCAGCAGCTTAGCCGGGACGGCTAACTATGGCTACACCTTC.

There are many counts of this clonotype. The chain employs TRBV19 and TRBJ1-2; 10 positions agree with TRBD1. With V trimmed by 3 bases and J by 6 bases, 13 bases remained unmatched. The germline CDR1 and CDR2 sequences are LNHDA and SQIVND (reference sequence). The CDR3 is 17 amino acids. CDR3: CASSIDRDRGRGHGYTF. The CDR3 nucleotides are TGTGCCAGTAGTATCGACCGGGACAGGGGTAGAGGGCATGGCTACACCTTC.

This clonotype was detected many times. V and J are TRBV2 and TRBJ1-2; 9 bases map to TRBD1. V shed 4 bases and J 6 bases; nucleotides not matched to a gene: 15. The germline gives CDR1 SNHLY, CDR2 FYNNEI. This CDR3 is 17 amino acids long. The CDR3 protein is CASSVKSNGTGRDGYTF. CDR3 nucleotide sequence: TGTGCCAGCAGTGTCAAAAGCAACGGGACAGGGAGGGATGGCTACACCTTC.